This TCR beta chain was identified during a study of identical twins. This clonotype was detected ten times or more. The antigen is unknown. TCRdb itself ran the 5' RACE reads through MiXCR, one entry per CDR3 protein. The repertoire holds around 470,000 distinct CDR3 sequences, with 13% to 15% as singletons. Findings and limits, study-wide: Alpha sequences out of frame and shared by twins had excess low generation probability. Abundant beta clonotypes from cord blood bore fewer insertions; memory repertoires lacked this pattern.

The V and J ends lost 4 bases and 8 bases, in that order; junction bases with no gene match: 13. This CDR3 is built from 15 residues. The data were also submitted as part of a second study, on yellow fever vaccine responses in identical twins. As that report states: Reportedly, the T cell response mounted by twins to vaccine seemed partly convergent, partly personalized.

This TCR was recovered from a woman in her late teens or twenties in good health. The sequencing sample was made of CD4+ T cells sorted from blood. This chain links TRBV12-3 or TRBV12-4 with TRBJ1-2; 7 bases are shared with TRBD1. DNA of the CDR3: TGTGCCAGCAGTTCCCAGGGGGGGTCTCTGGGGGGCTACACCTTC. Encoded protein: CASSSQGGSLGGYTF.